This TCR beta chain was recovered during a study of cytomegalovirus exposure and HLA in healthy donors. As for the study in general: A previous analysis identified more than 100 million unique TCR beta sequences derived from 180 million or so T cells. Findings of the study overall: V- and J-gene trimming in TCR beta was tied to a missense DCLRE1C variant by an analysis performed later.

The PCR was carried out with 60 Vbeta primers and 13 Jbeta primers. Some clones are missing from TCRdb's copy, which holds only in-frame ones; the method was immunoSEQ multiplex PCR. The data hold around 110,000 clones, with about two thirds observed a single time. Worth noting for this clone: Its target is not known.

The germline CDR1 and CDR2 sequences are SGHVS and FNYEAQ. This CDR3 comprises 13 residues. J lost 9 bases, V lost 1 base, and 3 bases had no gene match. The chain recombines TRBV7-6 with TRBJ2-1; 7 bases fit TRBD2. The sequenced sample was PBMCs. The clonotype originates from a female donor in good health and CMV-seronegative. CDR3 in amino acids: CASSLGAGVEQFF. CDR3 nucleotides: TGTGCCAGCAGCTTAGGGGCGGGGGTTGAGCAGTTCTTC.